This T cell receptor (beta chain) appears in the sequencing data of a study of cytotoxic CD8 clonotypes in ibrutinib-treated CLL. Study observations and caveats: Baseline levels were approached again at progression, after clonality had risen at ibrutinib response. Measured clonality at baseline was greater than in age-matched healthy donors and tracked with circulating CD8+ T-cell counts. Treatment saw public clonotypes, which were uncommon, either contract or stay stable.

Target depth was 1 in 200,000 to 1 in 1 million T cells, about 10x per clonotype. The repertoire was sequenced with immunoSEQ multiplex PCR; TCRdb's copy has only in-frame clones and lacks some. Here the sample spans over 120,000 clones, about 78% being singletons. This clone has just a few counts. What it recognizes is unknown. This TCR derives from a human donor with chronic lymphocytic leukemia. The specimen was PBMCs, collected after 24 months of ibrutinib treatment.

In DNA, the CDR3 is TGTGCCAGCAGTTTACAGGAGTACGAGCAGTACTTC. This codes for CASSLQEYEQYF. The chain combines TRBV28 with TRBJ2-7; no definite D call. This CDR3 has 12 amino acids. Germline V gene data show CDR1 as MDHEN and CDR2 as SYDVKM. Trimming shortened V by 2 bases and J by 4 bases, and 6 bases separated the two germline ends.